This T cell receptor (beta chain) was recorded in a study of Graves' ophthalmopathy and Graves' hyperthyroidism. The study, taken as a whole, reports: Detection in blood was also observed for most expanded thyroid clonotypes above 0.001 frequency. Ophthalmopathy and stable hyperthyroidism were discriminated by a 13-signature model, with over 85% sensitivity and 81.08% specificity.

This clonotype has just a few counts. The antigen is undetermined. No donor had other autoimmune disease, uncontrolled infection, pregnancy or lactation. RNA transcripts served as template for amplifying TCR beta CDR3 sequences. The first-round RT-PCR employed HTBI primers together with the Qiagen OneStep RT-PCR kit. A multiplex PCR was then performed as the second round. TCRdb re-called the multiplex PCR reads through MiXCR, storing one row per CDR3 protein. In the table there are around 1.1 million distinct CDR3 sequences, roughly 35% of which are singletons. The sequence derives from an adult man with Graves' hyperthyroidism. The sequencing sample was made of peripheral blood or thyroid tissue (not recorded which).

The CDR3 nucleotides are TGTGCCAGCAGCCAGGGGAGGGGGTCCACTGGAAACACCATATATTTT. As protein: CASSQGRGSTGNTIYF. The J gene is TRBJ1-3, the V gene TRBV6-5; a possible D gene is TRBD1 (6 bases). V was shortened by 6 bases and J by 2 bases, with 17 bases between the two germline ends. Germline CDR1 is MNHEY and CDR2 is SVGAGI. The CDR3 spans 16 residues.